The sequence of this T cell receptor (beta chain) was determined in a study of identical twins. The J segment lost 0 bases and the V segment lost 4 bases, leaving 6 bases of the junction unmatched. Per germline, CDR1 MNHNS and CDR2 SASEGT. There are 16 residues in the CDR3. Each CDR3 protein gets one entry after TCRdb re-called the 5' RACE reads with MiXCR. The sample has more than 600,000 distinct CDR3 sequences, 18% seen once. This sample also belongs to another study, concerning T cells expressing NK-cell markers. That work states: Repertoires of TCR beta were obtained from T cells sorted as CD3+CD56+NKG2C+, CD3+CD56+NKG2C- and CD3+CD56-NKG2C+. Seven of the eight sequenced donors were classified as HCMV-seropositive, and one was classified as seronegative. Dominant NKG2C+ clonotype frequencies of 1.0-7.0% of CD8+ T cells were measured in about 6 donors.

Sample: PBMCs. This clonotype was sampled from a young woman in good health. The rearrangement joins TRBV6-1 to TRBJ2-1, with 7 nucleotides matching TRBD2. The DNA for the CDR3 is TGTGCCAGCAGTGGTTTCGGGGGGAGCTCCTACAATGAGCAGTTCTTC. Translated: CASSGFGGSSYNEQFF.